The sequence of this T cell receptor beta chain was determined in a study of blood T cell repertoires in COVID-19. Across the whole study: Collection of acute and convalescent COVID-19 samples took place in the United States, Italy and Spain. Nucleic acid was either cDNA or gDNA, and it came from T cells, B-cell-depleted T cells, or PBMCs.

Source study methods: Reference gene primer amplification yielded estimated nucleated cell counts. The method was immunoSEQ multiplex PCR; TCRdb's version includes in-frame clones alone and lacks a portion of them. That table is the source of V, J and clone size, and D and trimming were worked out from the DNA. Here the sample spans some 31,000 clones, roughly 85% being singletons. The V gene lost 5 bases and the J gene lost 4 bases, with 12 bases spanning the gap. CDR3 length: 13 amino acids. Germline-derived CDR1 and CDR2 are MDHEN and SYDVKM. The sequence was obtained from a human donor with acute or convalescent COVID-19. The donor label of this sample is uncertain. Sequences were obtained from peripheral blood. This sequence joins TRBV28 and TRBJ2-7; weak D call: TRBD1 (6 bases). CDR3 sequence reads: CASSPTGSYEQYF. CDR3 sequence (DNA): TGTGCCAGCAGTCCAACAGGGAGTTACGAGCAGTACTTC.